This entry describes one T cell receptor (beta chain). This clone occurred a few times. Its target antigen remains unknown. The sample holds no much larger clone one base away, and base qualities are not on file. The data derive from a study of cytomegalovirus exposure and HLA in healthy donors (dated by TCRdb to the late 2010s). In terms of the full investigation: An earlier analysis of 550 to 700 of the donors reported approximately 290 Gb of sequence data and 120 million or so unique TCR beta sequences from 150 million to 200 million T cells. A later genetic analysis used genome-wide SNP genotypes for about three fifths of the 666 donors, treating that subset as a discovery cohort. HLA typing included class I and class II loci at four-digit resolution. Approximately 300 gigabases of sequencing data and around 80 million unique TCR sequences made up an early release that covered several hundred HLA-typed donors. The study profiled the T cell repertoires of some 610 subjects by immunosequencing and related them to cytomegalovirus serostatus. Rather than using new phenotypic data, the later analysis identified candidate immune exposures from TCR beta sequences and from how often those sequences occurred across donors. In an earlier analysis of 587 of the donors, high-throughput TCR beta sequencing was used to judge whether each TCR beta V gene segment behaved as functional or pseudogenic. Alongside the repertoire data, information on donor age, sex, ethnicity and CMV serostatus was compiled. The aim of the study was to test whether cataloging public T cell receptors could identify signatures of past pathogen exposure. Of the roughly 420 genotyped donors, 65% to 90% were placed in the genetic ancestry cluster associated with self-reported Caucasian donors. Typing coverage varied by locus: about 620-640 donors for A, B, C, DRB1 and DQB1; roughly 510 for DQA1; more than 600 for DPA1; about 450 for DPB1. In a later analysis, previously published TCR beta repertoires from roughly 710 donors were re-analyzed and high-resolution HLA genotyping was added so that TCR occurrence patterns could be studied. All discovery cohort repertoires had been generated using a single sequencing platform. In addition to the first cohort of 500 to 850 subjects, a separate validation cohort of 100 to 150 different subjects was used. Among over 350 genotyped donors of the cohort, an average of roughly 240,000 unique TCR beta nucleotide sequences were sequenced per donor, roughly 18% of them non-productive. Roughly 5 DR-DQ haplotypes were handled as single units for association and clustering, since linkage in the cohort was strong. High-throughput TCR immunosequencing, statistical association of individual TCRs with disease status, and machine learning were combined to predict cytomegalovirus infection status. The paper's findings and limits, for the study overall: Immune exposure information for the cohort was limited to CMV serostatus. Compared with the roughly 720-donor mean, donors in an Asian-associated ancestry cluster had fewer N-insertions in productive TCRs, according to a later genetic analysis. Compared with equally common non-associated chains, HLA-associated TCR beta chains in a later analysis were more clonally expanded and had lower generation probabilities. In vitro tests confirmed that a few of the cytomegalovirus-associated TCR beta chains recognize cytomegalovirus antigens. In a later analysis, more than 15,000 TCR beta sequences were associated with specific HLA alleles at a false discovery rate of 0.05. A cluster of highly shared sequence variants was judged likely to represent a technical artifact of the sequencing pipeline. In an earlier analysis of about 600 of the donors, most TCR beta V segments appeared in productive rearrangements about 90% or about 30% of the time, broadly matching IMGT annotations. V-gene and J-gene trimming of TCR beta chains was associated with a missense DCLRE1C variant in a later genetic analysis, and the association was replicated in an independent cohort. Roughly uniform sequencing depth across donors was assumed in presence/absence analyses, although this assumption may not hold. A later analysis found that TCR association rates varied across HLA loci, with DRB1 alleles showing the most associated TCRs and HLA-C alleles the fewest. The authors suggested that the approach could potentially be generalized to other disease states and immunological phenotypes. HLA typing was unavailable for some donors at each locus, so association tests used only the typed subset. A later analysis reported that several top co-occurrence clusters appeared linked to parvovirus B19, influenza, CMV and Epstein-Barr virus. A further reported finding was that TCR beta sequences accurately predicted the HLA-A and HLA-B alleles for most subjects in the first cohort. Because counts were too low, about 15 rarely observed V segments, including chromosome 9 orphons, were left out of the earlier analysis of approximately 580 of the donors. A later analysis found that most CMV-associated TCR beta chains appeared HLA-restricted, with HLA associations seemingly driven largely by CMV exposure. The study gave a list of some 150 TCR beta chains associated with cytomegalovirus. Linkage disequilibrium might explain the correlated functional status among segregating V segments, but an unknown experimental factor could not be excluded. The 87-base-pair reads could not distinguish some IMGT-functional V segments, including TRBV6-2 and TRBV6-3, so those segments were excluded. While some public TCRs were present in many individuals, most TCR sequences turned up only very rarely across donors. In both the original and validation cohorts, the classifier was reported to diagnose cytomegalovirus status with high specificity and sensitivity. Only TCR beta chains were sequenced in this cohort, and the absence of alpha or paired-chain data limited detectable features. When HLA alleles, especially DR and DQ, strongly co-occurred, attributing TCR associations to individual alleles was difficult.

The receptor library was made with the immunoSEQ multiplex PCR assay. A mixture of 60 forward primers for TCR Vbeta segments and 13 reverse primers for TCR Jbeta segments was used in the multiplex PCR. Amplification of the CDR3 region of rearranged TCR beta genes was performed with a multiplex PCR assay on genomic DNA. On the Illumina HiSeq System, the amplified TCR beta libraries were sequenced as 87-base-pair reads. As for the original processing: A later analysis tallied 70 million to 100 million unique TCR beta chains across the roughly 610 repertoires, and about 10 million of those chains were shared by two or more donors. Raw reads were error-corrected and collapsed into unique sequences with a nearest-neighbor algorithm that merged closely related sequences to remove PCR and sequencing errors. To assign V, D and J gene segments, CDR3 sequences were aligned to IMGT reference sequences. For a sequence to be retained, a match of at least six nucleotides to both a V gene segment and a J gene segment was required. Rearrangements were called productive when the CDR3 lacked stop codons and stayed in frame with V and J; all others were non-productive. CDR3 was defined according to IMGT convention as the region running from the second conserved V-encoded cysteine to the conserved J-encoded phenylalanine. In an earlier analysis of around 540 of the donors, sequences lacking an unambiguous match to a single V gene segment were excluded. In an earlier analysis of more than 500 of the donors, a V segment was called functional when productive rearrangements were above 56.7%, and segregating when the standard deviation between donors exceeded 5%. A statistical classification framework was developed to diagnose cytomegalovirus status using the catalog of TCR beta chain sequences. A later analysis assigned V and J genes by comparing TCR nucleotide sequences with IMGT/GENE-DB human TR gene sequences. A later analysis assigned CDR3 sequences and most-parsimonious VDJ recombination scenarios with the TCRdist pipeline. In a later analysis, each TCR beta chain was defined by its CDR3 amino acid sequence together with its V-gene family, and reads lacking a unique V-gene family were excluded. In a later analysis, approximately 590 highly shared, low-generation-probability nucleotide sequences were removed to address suspected cross-contamination and a sequencing artifact. For each public chain, a later analysis derived a clonal expansion index from normalized ranks of inferred template counts within each repertoire. In a later analysis, generation probabilities were computed with a VDJ recombination model fitted to out-of-frame rearrangements, and the resulting probabilities were checked against IGoR. Hypergeometric tests were used in a later analysis to score TCR-TCR, TCR-HLA and TCR-CMV co-occurrence, with a repertoire-size bias correction applied to the TCR pairs. A later analysis estimated false discovery rates by permuting HLA or CMV assignments 20 times. In a later analysis, co-occurring TCRs were grouped using DBSCAN, and TCRdist sequence similarity was added for clustering within HLA-allele-positive subsets. Repertoires with fewer than 30,000 or more than 120,000 public chains, plus five repertoires with anomalous nucleotide sharing, were excluded from co-occurrence clustering. TCRdb mirrors the immuneACCESS table, restricted to in-frame sequences. Some clones are absent from its copies; in checked studies, under half trace to an unresolved V gene, and the reason for the others is unknown. The V and J calls and clone size are taken from that table; D and trimming were inferred from the DNA. The sample yields 160,000 or so clones; approximately 85% were counted once. The ten largest clones represent roughly 10% of the sample.

The cohort consisted of more than 650 healthy bone marrow donors. At the time of sampling, every cohort member was nominally healthy, though immune exposures that went unrecorded were likely present. The donor was CMV seropositive and was included in the group of 270 or so seropositive cohort members. A peripheral blood sample was provided by each donor, and peripheral blood mononuclear cells were used for TCR beta sequencing. Genomic DNA extraction from the blood cell samples was performed with the Qiagen DNeasy Blood Extraction Kit. Trimming removed 0 bases from V and 6 bases from J, leaving 10 bases between the germline ends. As encoded in the germline V gene, CDR1 is SGDLS while CDR2 is YYNGEE. Taken from cysteine to phenylalanine, the CDR3 has 14 residues. Only CDR3 DNA is held: 42 bases, read in frame from base 1.

The sequencing input was PBMCs. This clonotype originated in a man aged 45 to 65 in good health and CMV-seropositive. The sequence is built from TRBV9 and TRBJ2-1; the D gene remains uncertain. The base sequence is TGTGCCAGCAGCGTAGACGGTCGAGGCAATGAGCAGTTCTTC. This sequence encodes CASSVDGRGNEQFF.